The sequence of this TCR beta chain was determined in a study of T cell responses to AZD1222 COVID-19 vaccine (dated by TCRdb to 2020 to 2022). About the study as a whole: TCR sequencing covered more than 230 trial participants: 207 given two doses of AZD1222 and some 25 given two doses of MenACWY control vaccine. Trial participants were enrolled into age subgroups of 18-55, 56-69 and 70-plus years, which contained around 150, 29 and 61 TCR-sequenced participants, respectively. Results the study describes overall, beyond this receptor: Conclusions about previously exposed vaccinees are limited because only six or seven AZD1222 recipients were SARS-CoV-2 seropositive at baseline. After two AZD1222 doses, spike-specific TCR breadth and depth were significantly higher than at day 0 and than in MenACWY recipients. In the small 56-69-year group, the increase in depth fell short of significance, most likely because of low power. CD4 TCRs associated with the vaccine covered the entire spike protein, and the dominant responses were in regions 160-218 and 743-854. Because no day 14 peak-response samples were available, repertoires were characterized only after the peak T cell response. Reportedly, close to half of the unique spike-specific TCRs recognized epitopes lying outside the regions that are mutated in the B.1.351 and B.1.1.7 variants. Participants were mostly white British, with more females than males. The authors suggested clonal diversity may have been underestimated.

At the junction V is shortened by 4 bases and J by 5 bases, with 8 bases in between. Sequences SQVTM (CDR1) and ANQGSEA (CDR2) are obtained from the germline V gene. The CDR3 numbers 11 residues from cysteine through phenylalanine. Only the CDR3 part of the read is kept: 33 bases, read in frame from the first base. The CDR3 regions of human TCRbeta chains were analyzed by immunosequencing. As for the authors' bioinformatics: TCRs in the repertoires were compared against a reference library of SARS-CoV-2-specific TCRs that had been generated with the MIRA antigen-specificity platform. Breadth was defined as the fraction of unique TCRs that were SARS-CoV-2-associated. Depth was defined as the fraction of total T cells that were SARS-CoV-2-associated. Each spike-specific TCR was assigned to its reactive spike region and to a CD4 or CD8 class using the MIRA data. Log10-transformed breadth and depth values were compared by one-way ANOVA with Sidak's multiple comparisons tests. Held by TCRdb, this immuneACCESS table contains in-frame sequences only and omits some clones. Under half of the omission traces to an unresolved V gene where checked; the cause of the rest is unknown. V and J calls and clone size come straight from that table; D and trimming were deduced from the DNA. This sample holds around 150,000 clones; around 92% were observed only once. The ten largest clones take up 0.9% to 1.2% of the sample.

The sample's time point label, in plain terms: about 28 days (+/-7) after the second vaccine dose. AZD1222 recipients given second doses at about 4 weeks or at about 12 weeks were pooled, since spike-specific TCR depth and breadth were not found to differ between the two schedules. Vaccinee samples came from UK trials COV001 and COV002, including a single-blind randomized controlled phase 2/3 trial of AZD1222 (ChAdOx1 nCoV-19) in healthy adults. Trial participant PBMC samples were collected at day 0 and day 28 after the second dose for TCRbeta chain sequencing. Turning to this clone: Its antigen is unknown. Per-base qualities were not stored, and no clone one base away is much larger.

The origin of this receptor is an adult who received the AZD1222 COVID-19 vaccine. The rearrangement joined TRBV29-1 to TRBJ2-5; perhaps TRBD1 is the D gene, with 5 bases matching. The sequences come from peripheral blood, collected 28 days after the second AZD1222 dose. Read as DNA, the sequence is TGCAGCGTTGCGCAGGGTGAGACCCAGTACTTC. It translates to CSVAQGETQYF.